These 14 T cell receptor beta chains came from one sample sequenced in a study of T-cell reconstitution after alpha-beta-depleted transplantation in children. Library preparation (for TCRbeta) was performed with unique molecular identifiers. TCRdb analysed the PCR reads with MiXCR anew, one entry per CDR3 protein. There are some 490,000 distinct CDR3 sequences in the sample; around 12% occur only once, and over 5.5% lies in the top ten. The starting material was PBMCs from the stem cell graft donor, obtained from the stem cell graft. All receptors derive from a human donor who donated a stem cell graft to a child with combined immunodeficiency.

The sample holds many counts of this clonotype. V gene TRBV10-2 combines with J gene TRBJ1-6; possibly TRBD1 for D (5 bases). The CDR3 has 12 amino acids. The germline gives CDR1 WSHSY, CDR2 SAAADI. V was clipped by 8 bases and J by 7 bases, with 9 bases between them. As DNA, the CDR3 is TGCGCCAGCCTCCAGGGAAATTCACCCCTCCACTTT. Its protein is CASLQGNSPLHF.

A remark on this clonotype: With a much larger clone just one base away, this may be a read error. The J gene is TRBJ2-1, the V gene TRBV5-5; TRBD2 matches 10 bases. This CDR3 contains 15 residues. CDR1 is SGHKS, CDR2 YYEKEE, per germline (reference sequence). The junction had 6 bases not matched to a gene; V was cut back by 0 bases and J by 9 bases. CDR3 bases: TGTGCCAGCAGCTTGGAGCTAGCGGGGGTAACTGAGCAGTTCTTC. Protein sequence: CASSLELAGVTEQFF.

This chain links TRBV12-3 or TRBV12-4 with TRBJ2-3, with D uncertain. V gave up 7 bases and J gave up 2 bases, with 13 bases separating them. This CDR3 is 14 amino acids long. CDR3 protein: CASTLVGPTDTQYF. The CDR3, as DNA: TGTGCCAGCACCCTTGTAGGCCCCACAGATACGCAGTATTTT.

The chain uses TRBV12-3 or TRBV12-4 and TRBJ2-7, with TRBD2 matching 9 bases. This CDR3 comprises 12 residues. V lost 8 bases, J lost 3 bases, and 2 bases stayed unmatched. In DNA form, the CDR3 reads TGTGCCAGCGGTAGCGGGGGCTACGAGCAGTACTTC. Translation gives CASGSGGYEQYF.

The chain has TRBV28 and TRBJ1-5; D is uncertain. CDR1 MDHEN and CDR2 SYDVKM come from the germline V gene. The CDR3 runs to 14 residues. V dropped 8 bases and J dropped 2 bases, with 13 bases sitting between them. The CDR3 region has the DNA TGTGCCAGCTATCCCCGGGGAGGCAATCAGCCCCAGCATTTT. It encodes CASYPRGGNQPQHF.

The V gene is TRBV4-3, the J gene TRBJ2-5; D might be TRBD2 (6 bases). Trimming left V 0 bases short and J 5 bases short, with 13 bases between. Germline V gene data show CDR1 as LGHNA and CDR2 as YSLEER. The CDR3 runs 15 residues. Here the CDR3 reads CASSQDVGRGETQYF. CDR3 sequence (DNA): TGCGCCAGCAGCCAAGACGTCGGGCGGGGTGAGACCCAGTACTTC.

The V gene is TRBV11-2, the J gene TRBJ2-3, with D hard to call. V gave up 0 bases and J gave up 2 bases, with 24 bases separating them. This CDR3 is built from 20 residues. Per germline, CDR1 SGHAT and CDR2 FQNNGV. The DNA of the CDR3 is TGTGCCAGCAGCTTAGATCTCCCCCGAATCCGCCCCCCCACCACAGATACGCAGTATTTT. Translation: CASSLDLPRIRPPTTDTQYF. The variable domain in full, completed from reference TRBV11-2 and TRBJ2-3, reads EAGVAQSPRYKIIEKRQSVAFWCNPISGHATLYWYQQILGQGPKLLIQFQNNGVVDDSQLPKDRFSAERLKGVDSTLKIQPAKLEDSAVYLCASSLDLPRIRPPTTDTQYFGPGTRLTVL.

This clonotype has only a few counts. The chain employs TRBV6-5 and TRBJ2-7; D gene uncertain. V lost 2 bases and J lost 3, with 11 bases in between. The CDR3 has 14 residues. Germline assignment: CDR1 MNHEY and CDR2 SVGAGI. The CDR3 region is CASSYRVGYYEQYF. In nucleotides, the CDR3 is TGTGCCAGCAGTTACAGGGTGGGGTACTACGAGCAGTACTTC.

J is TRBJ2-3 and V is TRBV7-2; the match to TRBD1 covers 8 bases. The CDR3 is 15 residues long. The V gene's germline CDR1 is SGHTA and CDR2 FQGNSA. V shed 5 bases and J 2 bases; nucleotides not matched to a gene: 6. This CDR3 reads CASSGRGQDTDTQYF. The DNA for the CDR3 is TGTGCCAGCAGCGGCCGGGGACAGGACACAGATACGCAGTATTTT.

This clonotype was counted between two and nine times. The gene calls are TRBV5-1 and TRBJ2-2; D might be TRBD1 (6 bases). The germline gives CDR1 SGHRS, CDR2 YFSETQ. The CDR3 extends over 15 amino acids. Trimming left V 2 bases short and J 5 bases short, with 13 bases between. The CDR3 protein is CASSLDGGITGELFF. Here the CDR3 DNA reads TGCGCCAGCAGCTTAGATGGGGGCATTACCGGGGAGCTGTTTTTT.

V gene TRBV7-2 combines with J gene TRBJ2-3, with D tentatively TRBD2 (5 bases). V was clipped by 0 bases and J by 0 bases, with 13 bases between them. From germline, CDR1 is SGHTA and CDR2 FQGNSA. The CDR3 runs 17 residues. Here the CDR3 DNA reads TGTGCCAGCAGCTTAGCTCTATTGAGGGCCAGCACAGATACGCAGTATTTT. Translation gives CASSLALLRASTDTQYF.

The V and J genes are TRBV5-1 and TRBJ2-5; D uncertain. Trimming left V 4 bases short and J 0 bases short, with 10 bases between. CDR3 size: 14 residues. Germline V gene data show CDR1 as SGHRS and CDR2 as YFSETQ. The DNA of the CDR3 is TGCGCCAGCAGCCCATCACAGTACCAAGAGACCCAGTACTTC. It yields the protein CASSPSQYQETQYF.

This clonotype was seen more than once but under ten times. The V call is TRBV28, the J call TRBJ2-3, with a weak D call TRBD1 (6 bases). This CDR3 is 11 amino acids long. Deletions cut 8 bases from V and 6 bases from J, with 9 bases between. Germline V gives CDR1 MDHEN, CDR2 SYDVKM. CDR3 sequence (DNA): TGTGCCAGCCGGACAGTGGATACGCAGTATTTT. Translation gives CASRTVDTQYF.

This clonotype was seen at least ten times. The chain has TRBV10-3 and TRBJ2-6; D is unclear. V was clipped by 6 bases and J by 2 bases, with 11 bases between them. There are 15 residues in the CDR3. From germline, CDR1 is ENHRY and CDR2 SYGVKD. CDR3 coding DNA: TGTGCCATCAGCGAGGCCGCACCTGGGGCCAACGTCCTGACTTTC. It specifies CAISEAAPGANVLTF.